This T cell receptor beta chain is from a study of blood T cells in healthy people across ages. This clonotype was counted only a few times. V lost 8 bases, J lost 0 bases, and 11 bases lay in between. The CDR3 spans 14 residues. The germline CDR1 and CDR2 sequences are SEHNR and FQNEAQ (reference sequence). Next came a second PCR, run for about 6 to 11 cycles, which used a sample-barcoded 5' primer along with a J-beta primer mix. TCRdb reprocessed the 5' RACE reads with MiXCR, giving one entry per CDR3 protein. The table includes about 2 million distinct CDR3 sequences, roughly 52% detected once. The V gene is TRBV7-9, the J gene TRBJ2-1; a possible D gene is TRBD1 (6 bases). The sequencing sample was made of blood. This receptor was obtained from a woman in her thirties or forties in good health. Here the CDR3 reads CASGGQSSYNEQFF. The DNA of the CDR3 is TGTGCCAGCGGGGGCCAGAGCTCCTACAATGAGCAGTTCTTC.